The clone carrying this T cell receptor (beta chain) was found many times. Its specificity is unknown. The sample originates from a study of Graves' ophthalmopathy and Graves' hyperthyroidism. Transcripts of RNA were the source for amplifying TCR beta CDR3 regions. First-round RT-PCR used HTBI primers; second-round multiplex PCR followed. TCRdb reanalysed the multiplex PCR reads using MiXCR and keeps one entry per CDR3 protein. The sample shows hundreds of thousands of distinct CDR3 sequences, 35% to 50% of them seen only once. Study-wide findings and caveats: In blood, most expanded thyroid clonotypes above 0.001 frequency were also detected.

Active ophthalmopathy (CAS at least 3, NOSPECS at least 4), lasting under 3 months. Certain patients were not enrolled. These were patients with other autoimmune diseases, uncontrolled infections, pregnancy or lactation. As the starting material, roughly 9.8 ml of fresh peripheral blood yielded the PBMCs. Germline trimming cut 8 bases from V and 0 bases from J; bases unmatched to any gene: 13. Per germline, CDR1 SNHLY and CDR2 FYNNEI. This CDR3 is 16 amino acids long. The receptor was derived from an adult man with Graves' ophthalmopathy. The sample consisted of peripheral blood. The chain couples TRBV2 to TRBJ2-7, with 7 bases identical to TRBD2. The CDR3 coding sequence is TGTGCCAGCGACCCTCTCGGGGGGACGAGCTCCTACGAGCAGTACTTC. It yields the protein CASDPLGGTSSYEQYF.